One sample yielded the 29 T cell receptor beta chains listed below, sequenced in a study of T cells after yellow fever vaccination. Each CDR3 protein is one row after TCRdb ran MiXCR on the 5' RACE reads. Counted here are around 88,000 distinct CDR3 sequences, about 14% occurring once; the ten biggest clones make up around 23%. This sample comprised CD8+ T cells not binding an NS4B(214-222) dextramer, sorted from PBMCs, obtained about 20 days after the first yellow fever vaccination. All receptors come from a man aged 18-30 years who received the YFV17D yellow fever vaccine.

The rearrangement joins TRBV20-1 to TRBJ2-7; 8 bases match TRBD1. Germline values: CDR1 DFQATT, CDR2 SNEGSKA (reference sequence). The CDR3 contains 14 residues. Germline trimming cut 5 bases from V and 0 bases from J; bases unmatched to any gene: 6. The CDR3 DNA reads TGCAGTGCTCTCTGGACAGGGAACTCCTACGAGCAGTACTTC. Translation gives CSALWTGNSYEQYF.

J is TRBJ2-7 and V is TRBV15; TRBD1 matches at 9 bases. This CDR3 is 13 amino acids long. V shed 6 bases and J 5 bases; nucleotides not matched to a gene: 5. Germline loops: CDR1 LNHNV, CDR2 YYDKDF (reference sequence). CDR3 region: CATRETGGNEQYF. The CDR3 bases are TGTGCCACCAGGGAGACAGGGGGGAACGAGCAGTACTTC.

The chain joins TRBV29-1 to TRBJ1-4; no clear D. The CDR3 contains 12 residues. V lost 7 bases to trimming and J lost 8 bases, with 14 bases between them. CDR1 SQVTM and CDR2 ANQGSEA come from the germline V gene. CDR3 in DNA: TGCAGCGCCCCAATGGCCGGGGAAAAACTGTTTTTT. Its protein product is CSAPMAGEKLFF.

This clonotype was seen more than once but under ten times. This chain uses TRBV3-1 with TRBJ2-1; D might be TRBD2 (6 bases). V was clipped by 4 bases and J by 0 bases, with 10 bases between them. From germline, CDR1 is LGHDT and CDR2 YNNKEL (reference sequence). The CDR3 is made up of 15 amino acids. The CDR3 region is CASSPTGDSYNEQFF. The CDR3 coding sequence is TGTGCCAGCAGCCCGACGGGGGACTCCTACAATGAGCAGTTCTTC.

The CDR3 nucleotides read TGTGCCAGCAGTGTAGAGACCCAGTACTTC. Its translation is CASSVETQYF. This chain links TRBV2 with TRBJ2-5; D remains unclear. Germline assignment: CDR1 SNHLY and CDR2 FYNNEI. The CDR3 contains 10 residues. The V and J ends lost 4 bases and 4 bases respectively, with 1 base between them.

The chain links TRBV5-1 to TRBJ2-3; D is undetermined. From germline, CDR1 is SGHRS and CDR2 YFSETQ. There are 15 residues in the CDR3. The V end lost 0 bases, the J end lost 2 bases, and 10 bases lay between the germline ends. The CDR3 nucleotides are TGCGCCAGCAGCTTGGTTCCCGATTTCACAGATACGCAGTATTTT. Translation gives CASSLVPDFTDTQYF.

Many counts were recorded for this clonotype. The rearrangement joins TRBV7-8 to TRBJ2-7; a possible D gene is TRBD1 (6 bases). The CDR3 consists of 12 residues. Germline CDR1 SGHVS, CDR2 FQNEAQ. V lost 8 bases and J 2 bases, leaving 10 bases between the germline ends. Written as DNA, the CDR3 is TGTGCCAGCCCTAAGGGGGCCTACGAGCAGTACGTC. It encodes CASPKGAYEQYV.

This clonotype has only a few counts. This chain links TRBV19 with TRBJ1-5, with D possibly TRBD1 on 5 matching bases. Germline V gene data show CDR1 as LNHDA and CDR2 as SQIVND (reference sequence). CDR3 length: 12 residues. Deletions cut 7 bases from V and 8 bases from J, with 12 bases between. The CDR3: CASTKQGEPQHF. CDR3 nucleotides: TGTGCCAGTACCAAGCAAGGGGAGCCCCAGCATTTT.

This clonotype was seen only a few times. The chain employs TRBV6-2 or TRBV6-3 and TRBJ1-1; possible D gene TRBD1, 5 bases. This CDR3 comprises 13 residues. Trimming shortened V by 6 bases and J by 0 bases, and 8 bases separated the two germline ends. Germline loops: CDR1 MNHEY, CDR2 SVGEGT. This chain's CDR3 is CASSRQMNTEAFF. The CDR3 DNA reads TGTGCCAGCAGCCGACAGATGAACACTGAAGCTTTCTTT.

This clonotype was counted between two and nine times. The chain employs TRBV2 and TRBJ1-6, with TRBD1 matching 7 bases. CDR3 size: 14 residues. The V and J ends lost 4 bases and 14 bases, in that order; junction bases with no gene match: 11. Germline CDR1 reads SNHLY; CDR2 reads FYNNEI. The CDR3 loop reads CASSAQTGPRALHF. The CDR3 bases are TGTGCCAGCAGTGCCCAGACAGGGCCGAGGGCCCTCCACTTT.

The chain couples TRBV4-1 to TRBJ1-6; no reliable D call. CDR3 length equals 13 residues. In germline, CDR1 is MGHRA, CDR2 YSYEKL. V was trimmed by 4 bases and J by 8 bases, leaving 9 bases between them. The DNA for the CDR3 is TGCGCCAGCAGCCCCGTGATGGATTCACCCCTCCACTTT. This translates into CASSPVMDSPLHF.

This clonotype was found a few times. This sequence joins TRBV4-1 and TRBJ2-7; unclear D gene. V lost 0 bases and J 3 bases, leaving 6 bases between the germline ends. The length of the CDR3 is 13 residues. The germline V gene encodes CDR1 MGHRA and CDR2 YSYEKL. CDR3 in amino acids: CASSQEVLYEQYV. CDR3 in DNA: TGCGCCAGCAGCCAAGAGGTCCTCTACGAGCAGTACGTC.

Only a few counts were recorded for this clonotype. This chain links TRBV29-1 with TRBJ2-5; 7 bases map to TRBD2. V gave up 6 bases and J gave up 5 bases; unmatched junction bases: 9. The CDR3 spans 13 residues. Germline-derived CDR1 and CDR2 are SQVTM and ANQGSEA. CDR3 sequence: CSVAREEGETQYF. CDR3 nucleotides: TGCAGCGTAGCACGGGAGGAAGGGGAGACCCAGTACTTC.

This clonotype turned up a few times. The V gene is TRBV10-3, the J gene TRBJ2-7, with 7 bases lining up with TRBD1. CDR1 and CDR2 (germline): ENHRY, SYGVKD. Trimming cost V 2 bases and J 3 bases; bases outside gene matches: 4. CDR3 size: 14 residues. CDR3: CAISEPNRGYEQYF. In DNA form, the CDR3 reads TGTGCCATCAGTGAGCCCAACAGGGGCTACGAGCAGTACTTC.

This clonotype was counted between two and nine times. This sequence joins TRBV6-2 or TRBV6-3 and TRBJ2-5; a possible D gene is TRBD2 (5 bases). CDR1 MNHEY and CDR2 SVGEGT come from the germline V gene. This CDR3 is 14 amino acids long. The ends were cut back, 0 bases at V and 5 bases at J, with 10 bases in the middle. The CDR3 reads CASSYSSGEETQYF. The CDR3 nucleotides are TGTGCCAGCAGTTACTCTTCCGGGGAGGAGACCCAGTACTTC.

The chain links TRBV12-3 or TRBV12-4 to TRBJ1-4; TRBD1 agrees at 7 bases. V shed 5 bases, J shed 7 bases, and the junction held 10 bases outside the gene matches. The CDR3 has 15 residues. CDR3 nucleotides: TGTGCCAGCAGTGCCCCGACAGGGCGGGGTGAAAAACTGTTTTTT. It codes for CASSAPTGRGEKLFF.

This clonotype was seen a handful of times. This sequence joins TRBV4-3 and TRBJ2-1; possible D gene TRBD1, 6 bases. There are 17 residues in the CDR3. V lost 3 bases and J lost 4, with 19 bases in between. Germline V gives CDR1 LGHNA, CDR2 YSLEER. The DNA for the CDR3 is TGCGCCAGCAGCCAGGGATTAACGGGACATATATACAATGAGCAGTTCTTC. Its protein is CASSQGLTGHIYNEQFF.

This chain connects TRBV3-1 to TRBJ2-7, with D unclear. CDR1 LGHDT and CDR2 YNNKEL come from the germline V gene (reference sequence). This CDR3 is 12 amino acids long. The V gene lost 5 bases and the J gene lost 1 base, with 6 bases spanning the gap. CDR3 coding DNA: TGTGCCAGCAGCAGGAAATCCTACGAGCAGTACTTC. This gives the protein CASSRKSYEQYF.

V and J are TRBV12-5 and TRBJ1-1, with TRBD1 matching 7 bases. Germline CDR1 reads LGHNT; CDR2 reads FRNRAP. The CDR3 spans 13 residues. Trimming removed 6 bases from V and 1 base from J; junction bases left unmatched: 2. Written as DNA, the CDR3 is TGTGCTAGTGGAGACAGGGCGAACACTGAAGCTTTCTTT. Translated: CASGDRANTEAFF.

There are a few counts of this clonotype. The chain carries TRBV5-5 and TRBJ1-2; D unclear. CDR1 and CDR2 (germline): SGHKS, YYEKEE (reference sequence). Deletions cut 1 base from V and 4 bases from J, with 8 bases between. CDR3 length: 13 residues. The chain's CDR3 is CASSLWETYGYTF. CDR3 in DNA: TGTGCCAGCAGCTTGTGGGAGACCTATGGCTACACCTTC.

This rearrangement joins TRBV3-1 to TRBJ2-1, with 9 bases lining up with TRBD2. CDR1 LGHDT and CDR2 YNNKEL come from the germline V gene (reference sequence). V trimming: 8 bases; J trimming: 7 bases; junction bases outside the gene matches: 12. The CDR3 is made up of 15 amino acids. The CDR3 coding sequence is TGTGCCAGCTGCCTTAGCGGGGGAGGACGTAATGAGCAGTTCTTC. Encoded protein: CASCLSGGGRNEQFF.

This clonotype was seen a few times. The V call is TRBV7-3, the J call TRBJ1-1; D not certain. The CDR3 has 15 amino acids. The ends were cut back, 2 bases at V and 0 bases at J, with 10 bases in the middle. Germline assignment: CDR1 SGHTA and CDR2 FQGTGA. The CDR3 sequence is CASSLFNSLNTEAFF. CDR3 coding DNA: TGTGCCAGCAGCTTATTTAACAGCTTGAACACTGAAGCTTTCTTT.

V usage is TRBV4-2 and J usage is TRBJ2-7; D unresolved. Germline V gene sequence: CDR1 LGHNA, CDR2 YNFKEQ. The CDR3 has 14 amino acids. Trimming left V 0 bases short and J 3 bases short, with 9 bases between. As DNA, the CDR3 is TGTGCCAGCAGCCAAGACACCCGTAGCTACGAGCAGTACTTC. Translated: CASSQDTRSYEQYF.

The J gene is TRBJ2-7, the V gene TRBV4-3; D tentatively fits TRBD1 or TRBD2 (5 bases each). The CDR3 sequence is 15 residues long. The V and J ends lost 0 bases and 2 bases respectively, with 11 bases between them. Looked up from germline, CDR1 is LGHNA and CDR2 is YSLEER. The CDR3 DNA follows: TGCGCCAGCAGCCAAGATAGAGGGGTTCCCTACGAGCAGTACTTC. The encoded protein is CASSQDRGVPYEQYF.

This clonotype was seen a handful of times. V usage is TRBV3-1 and J usage is TRBJ2-2; D is undetermined. The length of the CDR3 is 17 residues. V was pared by 10 bases and J by 2 bases, with 23 bases between. CDR1 LGHDT and CDR2 YNNKEL come from the germline V gene (reference sequence). The CDR3 nucleotides are TGTGCCACCTGCCAAGTATTGGTCGGGCCAAACACCGGGGAGCTGTTTTTT. It translates to CATCQVLVGPNTGELFF.

The rearrangement uses TRBV15 and TRBJ2-3; D call uncertain. This CDR3 has 13 amino acids. Trimming removed 1 base from V and 4 bases from J, with 6 bases in between. Germline values: CDR1 LNHNV, CDR2 YYDKDF (reference sequence). CDR3 sequence: CATSRGASDTQYF. In nucleotides, the CDR3 is TGTGCCACCAGCAGAGGGGCCTCAGATACGCAGTATTTT.

This sequence joins TRBV4-1 and TRBJ2-2, with D possibly TRBD1 on 6 matching bases. Germline assignment: CDR1 MGHRA and CDR2 YSYEKL. The CDR3 loop spans 13 amino acids. Between the trimmed V and J ends, which lost 4 bases and 12 bases, there was a span of 15 bases. This CDR3 reads CASSPNAGDKLFF. CDR3 DNA: TGCGCCAGCAGCCCCAACGCAGGGGATAAGCTGTTTTTT.

V usage is TRBV6-1 and J usage is TRBJ2-7; D is possibly TRBD1 or TRBD2 (6 bases each). Per germline, CDR1 MNHNS and CDR2 SASEGT. This CDR3 comprises 15 residues. Trimming shortened V by 3 bases and J by 8 bases, and 20 bases separated the two germline ends. CDR3: CASSEGRNREKQQYV. CDR3 DNA: TGTGCCAGCAGTGAGGGGAGGAACAGGGAGAAACAGCAGTACGTC.

This clonotype occurred many times. This chain uses TRBV4-3 with TRBJ2-2; 8 bases are a match to TRBD1. V shed 6 bases, J shed 5 bases, and the junction held 8 bases outside the gene matches. The CDR3 totals 15 residues. Germline loops: CDR1 LGHNA, CDR2 YSLEER. CDR3 amino acids: CASSPGQASTGELFF. The CDR3 DNA reads TGCGCCAGCAGTCCGGGACAGGCGAGTACCGGGGAGCTGTTTTTT.